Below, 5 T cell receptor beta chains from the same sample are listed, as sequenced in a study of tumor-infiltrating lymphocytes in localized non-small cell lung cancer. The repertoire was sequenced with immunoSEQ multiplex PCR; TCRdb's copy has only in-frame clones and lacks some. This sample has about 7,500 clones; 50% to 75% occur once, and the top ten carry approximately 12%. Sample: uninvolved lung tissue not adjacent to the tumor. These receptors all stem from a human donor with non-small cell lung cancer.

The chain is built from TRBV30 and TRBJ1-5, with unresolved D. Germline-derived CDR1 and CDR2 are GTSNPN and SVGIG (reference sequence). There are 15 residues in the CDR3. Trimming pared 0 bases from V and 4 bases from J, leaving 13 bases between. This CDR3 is CAWSVVGRRNQPQHF. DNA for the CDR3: TGTGCCTGGAGTGTAGTGGGCAGGCGAAATCAGCCCCAGCATTTT.

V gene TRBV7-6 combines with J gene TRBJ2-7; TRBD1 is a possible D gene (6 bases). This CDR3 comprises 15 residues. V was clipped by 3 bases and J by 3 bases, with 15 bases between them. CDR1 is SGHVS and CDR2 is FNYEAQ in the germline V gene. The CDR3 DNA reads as TGTGCCAGCAGCTTCAGGGCTGGACAGTTCTACGAGCAGTACTTC. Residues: CASSFRAGQFYEQYF.

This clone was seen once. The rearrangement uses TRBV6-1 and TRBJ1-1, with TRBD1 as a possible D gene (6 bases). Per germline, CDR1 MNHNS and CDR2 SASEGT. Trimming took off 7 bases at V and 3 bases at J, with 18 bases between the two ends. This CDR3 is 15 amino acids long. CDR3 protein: CASKPRGAGDTEAFF. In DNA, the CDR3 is TGTGCCAGCAAGCCCCGGGGGGCAGGGGACACTGAAGCTTTCTTT.

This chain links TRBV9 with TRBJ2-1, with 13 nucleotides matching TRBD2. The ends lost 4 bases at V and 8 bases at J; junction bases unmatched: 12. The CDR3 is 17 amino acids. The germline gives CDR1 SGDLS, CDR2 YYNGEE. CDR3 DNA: TGTGCCAGCAGCACAGCCGGGACTAGCGGGGTCACCGATGAGCAGTTCTTC. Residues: CASSTAGTSGVTDEQFF.

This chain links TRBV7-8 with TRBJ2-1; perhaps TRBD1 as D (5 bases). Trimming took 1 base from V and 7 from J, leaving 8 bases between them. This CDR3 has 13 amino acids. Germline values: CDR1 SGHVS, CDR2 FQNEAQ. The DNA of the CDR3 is TGTGCCAGCAGCTTAGTGACAGCGAATGAGCAGTTCTTC. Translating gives CASSLVTANEQFF.